The clone carrying this TCR beta chain was picked up a small number of times. Its antigen remains unknown. The data are from a study of identical twins. Findings and limits, study-wide: Findings came from cross-sectional statistics, without long-term follow-up of donors.

V lost 5 bases to trimming and J lost 4 bases; unmatched junction nucleotides: 10. The germline gives CDR1 MDHEN, CDR2 SYDVKM. The CDR3 spans 16 residues. TCRdb reprocessed the 5' RACE reads via MiXCR and lists one record per CDR3 protein. The table includes 1.5 million to 2 million distinct CDR3 sequences, more than 30% detected once. This chain joins TRBV28 and TRBJ2-7; 11 nucleotides match TRBD2. Specimen: cord blood. This receptor was obtained from a newborn girl in good health. The CDR3 bases are TGTGCCAGCAGTACGACGACTAGCGGGACTATGTACGAGCAGTACTTC. It translates to CASSTTTSGTMYEQYF.